The 27 T cell receptor beta chains presented below share a single source sample, sequenced in a study of T-cell reconstitution after alpha-beta-depleted transplantation in children. Researchers prepared the TCRbeta library using unique molecular identifiers, the study reports. Each CDR3 protein is one row after TCRdb ran MiXCR on the PCR reads. Of some 520,000 distinct CDR3 sequences in the sample, approximately 30% were seen once. The source material was PBMCs from the stem cell graft donor, sampled from the stem cell graft. The receptors shown here come from a human donor who donated a stem cell graft to a child with aplastic anemia.

V is TRBV29-1 and J is TRBJ2-3, with TRBD1 identical over 8 bases. Germline V gives CDR1 SQVTM, CDR2 ANQGSEA. J was trimmed by 8 bases and V by 4 bases; bases with no gene match: 5. This CDR3 comprises 12 residues. In DNA, the CDR3 is TGCAGCGTTGCCACAGGGGGTGTTACGCAGTATTTT. Its translation is CSVATGGVTQYF.

This clonotype appeared a few times. The J gene is TRBJ2-2, the V gene TRBV12-3 or TRBV12-4, with D tentatively TRBD1 (7 bases). This CDR3 contains 16 residues. V was trimmed by 3 bases and J by 4 bases, leaving 15 bases between them. CDR3 residues: CASSFEGARGTGELFF. The CDR3 DNA sequence: TGTGCCAGCAGTTTCGAGGGGGCGCGGGGCACCGGGGAGCTGTTTTTT.

This clonotype was counted a few times. The rearrangement uses TRBV29-1 and TRBJ1-2, with D possibly TRBD1 on 6 matching bases. Germline CDR1 SQVTM, CDR2 ANQGSEA. This CDR3 is built from 13 residues. DNA for the CDR3: TGCGGCTATAATACAGGGTCAAACTATGGCTACACCTTC. Its translation is CGYNTGSNYGYTF.

V gene TRBV6-5 combines with J gene TRBJ2-7; the D gene is possibly TRBD2 (6 bases). V shed 5 bases and J shed 0 bases, with 17 bases lying between them. Germline lookup yields CDR1 MNHEY and CDR2 SVGAGI. The CDR3 extends over 16 amino acids. As DNA, the CDR3 is TGTGCCAGCAGTATACTCGGGACTGCAATCTCCTACGAGCAGTACGTC. Amino acid sequence: CASSILGTAISYEQYV.

This clonotype has more than one count but fewer than ten. The rearrangement joins TRBV6-1 to TRBJ2-4; D is possibly TRBD2 (6 bases). Germline V gene data show CDR1 as MNHNS and CDR2 as SASEGT. CDR3 length: 14 residues. Trimming left V 6 bases short and J 0 bases short, with 9 bases between. The CDR3 DNA follows: TGTGCCAGCAGGGAGGGCCCAGCCAAAAACATTCAGTACTTC. It codes for CASREGPAKNIQYF.

This chain joins TRBV6-1 and TRBJ1-5, with D unclear. Germline loops: CDR1 MNHNS, CDR2 SASEGT. There are 15 residues in the CDR3. The CDR3 is CATRPQDGVGQPQHF. The CDR3 nucleotides are TGTGCTACCCGCCCCCAGGACGGAGTTGGTCAGCCCCAGCATTTT.

Only a few counts were recorded for this clonotype. The chain combines TRBV7-2 with TRBJ2-5; 16 positions match TRBD2. The CDR3 loop spans 15 amino acids. Germline V gives CDR1 SGHTA, CDR2 FQGNSA. Trimming removed 3 bases from V and 7 bases from J; junction bases left unmatched: 2. The CDR3 DNA reads TGTGCCAGCAGCTTCGGGACTAGCGGGAGGGGGACCCAGTACTTC. Its protein is CASSFGTSGRGTQYF.

The chain combines TRBV18 with TRBJ1-3; D not certain. This CDR3 is 14 amino acids long. V was trimmed by 3 bases and J by 7 bases, leaving 13 bases between them. Germline V gene data show CDR1 as KGHSH and CDR2 as LQKENI. CDR3 sequence reads: CASSPSSGRNTIYF. CDR3 bases: TGTGCCAGCTCACCTTCTTCTGGAAGGAACACCATATATTTT.

This chain uses TRBV20-1 with TRBJ1-5; 10 bases are shared with TRBD1. CDR3 length: 17 amino acids. V shed 3 bases, J shed 0 bases, and the junction held 8 bases outside the gene matches. Germline loops: CDR1 DFQATT, CDR2 SNEGSKA (reference sequence). The CDR3 DNA reads TGCAGTGCTAGCGGACAGGGGGAGCTTTATAGCAATCAGCCCCAGCATTTT. It encodes CSASGQGELYSNQPQHF.

V and J are TRBV7-8 and TRBJ1-2; the D is unclear. Trimming pared 1 base from V and 2 bases from J, leaving 11 bases between. CDR1 SGHVS and CDR2 FQNEAQ come from the germline V gene. This CDR3 is 15 amino acids long. CDR3 nucleotides: TGTGCCAGCAGCTTAGTCAATCAGAGAAACTATGGCTACACCTTC. It yields the protein CASSLVNQRNYGYTF.

The sample holds many counts of this clonotype. The chain couples TRBV14 to TRBJ2-7; maybe TRBD1 (6 bases). There are 15 residues in the CDR3. V lost 4 bases and J 3 bases, leaving 16 bases between the germline ends. Per germline, CDR1 SGHDN and CDR2 FVKESK. CDR3 coding DNA: TGTGCCAGCAGCCCACAGGGACGGACGCTCTACGAGCAGTACTTC. This codes for CASSPQGRTLYEQYF. Complete variable domain (other parts from reference TRBV14 and TRBJ2-7): EAGVTQFPSHSVIEKGQTVTLRCDPISGHDNLYWYRRVMGKEIKFLLHFVKESKQDESGMPNNRFLAERTGGTYSTLKVQPAELEDSGVYFCASSPQGRTLYEQYFGPGTRLTVT.

This chain joins TRBV19 and TRBJ2-3; TRBD1 agrees at 9 bases. From germline, CDR1 is LNHDA and CDR2 SQIVND (reference sequence). The CDR3 runs 14 residues. J lost 4 bases, V lost 6 bases, and 5 bases had no gene match. The CDR3 region has the DNA TGTGCCAGTAGAAAGGGACAGGGAGCAGATACGCAGTATTTT. It translates to CASRKGQGADTQYF.

There are a few counts of this clonotype. The rearrangement joins TRBV4-3 to TRBJ2-3, with D possibly matching TRBD1 (5 bases). The CDR3 covers 15 residues. Trimming cost V 1 base and J 2 bases, with 10 bases left between them. Germline V gives CDR1 LGHNA, CDR2 YSLEER. The DNA of the CDR3 is TGCGCCAGCAGCCAAGCGGCGACAGCCACAGATACGCAGTATTTT. It encodes CASSQAATATDTQYF.

V usage is TRBV9 and J usage is TRBJ2-5, with 7 bases fitting TRBD2. Losses at the gene ends were 0 bases for V and 5 bases for J; bases not matched to a gene: 7. Germline CDR1 is SGDLS and CDR2 is YYNGEE. The CDR3 loop spans 15 amino acids. CDR3 sequence: CASSVAAGARETQYF. DNA for the CDR3: TGTGCCAGCAGCGTAGCCGCGGGAGCCCGGGAGACCCAGTACTTC.

The chain joins TRBV19 to TRBJ2-7; the match to TRBD1 covers 9 bases. Germline loops: CDR1 LNHDA, CDR2 SQIVND (reference sequence). CDR3 length: 14 amino acids. Trimming cost V 6 bases and J 4 bases; bases outside gene matches: 7. CDR3 sequence reads: CASSYTGGGYEQYF. The CDR3 region has the DNA TGTGCCAGTAGCTACACAGGGGGCGGGTACGAGCAGTACTTC.

CDR3 in amino acids: CSARAPRTDTQYF. DNA of the CDR3: TGCAGTGCTAGAGCCCCACGGACAGATACGCAGTATTTT. This sequence joins TRBV20-1 and TRBJ2-3; D is unclear. Germline CDR1 is DFQATT and CDR2 is SNEGSKA (reference sequence). This CDR3 region has 13 residues. The germline V and J ends were trimmed by 1 base and 3 bases, with 8 bases remaining between them.

This chain connects TRBV4-3 to TRBJ1-1; TRBD1 is a possible D gene (6 bases). The CDR3 runs 12 residues. V dropped 0 bases and J dropped 10 bases, with 9 bases sitting between them. The germline V gene has CDR1 LGHNA and CDR2 YSLEER. The CDR3 is CASSQDRTVAFF. The CDR3 nucleotides read TGCGCCAGCAGCCAAGACAGGACAGTAGCTTTCTTT.

This clonotype was counted between two and nine times. The V gene is TRBV20-1, the J gene TRBJ2-1; a weak D match, TRBD2 (6 bases). The V and J ends lost 8 bases and 4 bases respectively, with 18 bases between them. Germline CDR1 reads DFQATT; CDR2 reads SNEGSKA (reference sequence). The CDR3 spans 14 residues. The CDR3 bases are TGCAGTACGTCTCGGGGGACTGTATACAATGAGCAGTTCTTC. Residues: CSTSRGTVYNEQFF.

This clonotype was counted only a few times. This chain joins TRBV6-1 and TRBJ1-2; D not resolved. The length of the CDR3 is 12 residues. Germline CDR1 reads MNHNS; CDR2 reads SASEGT. Trimming pared 9 bases from V and 8 bases from J, leaving 16 bases between. The DNA for the CDR3 is TGTGCCAGTAGCCTAAGGGCGCGAGGCTACACCTTC. Translation: CASSLRARGYTF.

A few counts support this clonotype. The chain combines TRBV30 with TRBJ2-2, with 13 bases fitting TRBD2. This CDR3 has 14 amino acids. Germline CDR1 and CDR2: GTSNPN and SVGIG (reference sequence). J lost 6 bases, V lost 3 bases, and 1 base had no gene match. The CDR3 protein is CAWRLAGGPGELFF. The CDR3 DNA sequence: TGTGCCTGGAGACTAGCGGGAGGGCCCGGGGAGCTGTTTTTT.

This clonotype was recorded a few times. The rearrangement joins TRBV15 to TRBJ2-1; D is perhaps TRBD2 (6 bases). Germline V CDR1 and CDR2: LNHNV, YYDKDF (reference sequence). V lost 2 bases and J lost 9, with 23 bases in between. The CDR3 is 17 residues long. The CDR3, as DNA: TGTGCCACCAGCAGAAAATCCGGGAGCGTAAAAGGGAGTGAGCAGTTCTTC. Its translation: CATSRKSGSVKGSEQFF.

This rearrangement joins TRBV19 to TRBJ2-3; 10 bases fit TRBD1. The CDR3 has 15 amino acids. Unmatched junction bases numbered 8, after V lost 9 bases and J lost 2 bases. Germline CDR1 LNHDA, CDR2 SQIVND (reference sequence). The CDR3 spells CASARDRGLTDTQYF. Written as DNA, the CDR3 is TGTGCCAGCGCCCGGGACAGGGGACTCACAGATACGCAGTATTTT.

The V and J genes are TRBV29-1 and TRBJ2-7; TRBD2 matches 10 bases. After removal of 4 bases from V and 4 bases from J, the junction contained 10 bases not matched to a gene. CDR1 SQVTM and CDR2 ANQGSEA come from the germline V gene. The CDR3 covers 15 residues. The CDR3 nucleotides are TGCAGCGTTGTGGGTACTAGCGGGGCCCCTTACGAGCAGTACTTC. It is translated as CSVVGTSGAPYEQYF.

The chain has TRBV19 and TRBJ1-2; 8 bases line up with TRBD1. The germline V gene encodes CDR1 LNHDA and CDR2 SQIVND (reference sequence). V shed 7 bases, J shed 4 bases, and the junction held 8 bases outside the gene matches. The CDR3 has 14 residues. CDR3 DNA: TGTGCCAGTACTTATGGGACAGGCCTCTATGGCTACACCTTC. It encodes CASTYGTGLYGYTF.

The genes are TRBV7-2 and TRBJ1-4, with D maybe TRBD1 (5 bases). The V gene lost 4 bases and the J gene lost 3 bases, with 9 bases spanning the gap. Germline loops: CDR1 SGHTA, CDR2 FQGNSA. This CDR3 has 14 residues. In DNA form, the CDR3 reads TGTGCCAGCAGCTCTAGGGGTTCTAATGAAAAACTGTTTTTT. The encoded protein is CASSSRGSNEKLFF.

CDR3 DNA sequence: TGTGCCAGCAGCTTAGGTGCGGGGGGCGCTGGAAACACCATATATTTT. This gives the protein CASSLGAGGAGNTIYF. The chain employs TRBV7-2 and TRBJ1-3; perhaps TRBD1 as D (6 bases). CDR3 length: 16 residues. CDR1 and CDR2 (germline): SGHTA, FQGNSA. Trimming cost V 1 base and J 2 bases, with 12 bases left between them.

In the case of this clonotype: A single base separates this from a much larger clone, so it may be a read error. This chain links TRBV5-1 with TRBJ2-7; possibly TRBD1 or TRBD2 for D (6 bases each). This CDR3 is 16 amino acids long. The germline V gene encodes CDR1 SGHRS and CDR2 YFSETQ. The CDR3: CASSQLGGSSSYDQYF. The CDR3 nucleotides read TGCGCCAGCAGCCAACTCGGGGGCTCCTCCTCCTACGACCAGTACTTC.